These 4 T cell receptor beta chains originate from one sample sequenced in a study of vaccination effects on CD4 cells after COVID-19 (dated by TCRdb to 2021 to 2024). No antigen is known for these receptors. To identify antigen-specific CD4+ T cell clonotypes by their expansion, the ViraFEST assay first stimulated PBMC with viral peptide pools and then applied TCR sequencing. After less than 13 days of culture, CD4+ T cells were isolated with the EasySep CD4+ T cell isolation kit. Each participant received two doses of an mRNA SARS-CoV-2 vaccine, either BNT162b2 or mRNA-1273. Receptors were amplified or captured by the immunoSEQ multiplex PCR assay. Drawn from immuneACCESS, this table holds only the in-frame rearrangements with V and J called that TCRdb kept. Clones are partly lost; checked studies trace under half to an unresolved V gene and leave the rest unexplained. The sample has tens of thousands of clones on record, 70% to 85% of them singletons. The biggest ten clones account for about 1.4% of the sample.

The sequencing used CD4+ T cells from PBMCs cultured with HCoV-229E spike peptides, collected after COVID-19 vaccination. The label giving this sample's cell subset or site can be read as: HCoV-229E spike overlapping peptide pool stimulation. The receptors were sampled from a human donor who received a COVID-19 vaccine.

The chain joins TRBV2 to TRBJ2-1; tentative D call: TRBD1 (5 bases). Trimming left V 6 bases short and J 0 bases short, with 12 bases between. Per germline, CDR1 SNHLY and CDR2 FYNNEI. The CDR3 has 15 amino acids. Here the CDR3 reads CASRPDRSSYNEQFF. The CDR3 DNA follows: TGTGCCAGCAGGCCCGACAGAAGCTCCTACAATGAGCAGTTCTTC.

The table lists this clone with a few counts. CDR3 bases: TGTGCCAGCAGTGAGACGGGATCGAACACCGGGGAGCTGTTTTTT. Protein: CASSETGSNTGELFF. V is TRBV2 and J is TRBJ2-2; D is perhaps TRBD2 (5 bases). The CDR3 is 15 amino acids. Germline V gene sequence: CDR1 SNHLY, CDR2 FYNNEI. V lost 3 bases to trimming and J lost 0 bases, with 8 bases between them.

In its sample, this clone was seen once. V gene TRBV12-3 or TRBV12-4 combines with J gene TRBJ1-1; D is ambiguous. Trimming left V 3 bases short and J 2 bases short, with 7 bases between. CDR3 size: 13 residues. CDR3 region: CASSLRVNTEAFF. In DNA form, the CDR3 reads TGTGCCAGCAGTTTGAGGGTCAACACTGAAGCTTTCTTT.

The V and J genes are TRBV19 and TRBJ2-5, with no clear D. Germline CDR1 LNHDA, CDR2 SQIVND (reference sequence). This CDR3 is 13 amino acids long. Trimming removed 5 bases at V and 5 bases at J, with 12 bases between. CDR3 sequence: CASSRSATETQYF. The CDR3, as DNA: TGTGCCAGTAGTCGTTCGGCAACGGAGACCCAGTACTTC.